This TCR beta chain was obtained from a study of T cells in Graves' hyperthyroidism and ophthalmopathy. The V and J ends lost 6 bases and 8 bases respectively, with 16 bases between them. The CDR3 loop spans 12 amino acids. CDR1 is DFQATT, CDR2 SNEGSKA, per germline (reference sequence). Source material for PBMCs was 10 ml fresh peripheral blood. Of note for this clonotype: A read error may explain this, as a much larger clone is one base away.

RNA transcripts gave rise to amplified TCR beta CDR3 regions. HTBI primers were employed in a first-round RT-PCR of the TCR CDR3. TCRdb used MiXCR to reprocess the multiplex PCR reads, holding one entry per CDR3 protein. The sample records roughly 380,000 distinct CDR3 sequences, approximately 20% being singletons. J is TRBJ1-2 and V is TRBV20-1; D is uncertain. Sequencing used blood. The clonotype comes from a woman aged 18-29 years with Graves' hyperthyroidism. CDR3 coding DNA: TGCAGTGCCGGGGAACGACGTTTGGGCTACACCTTC. This gives the protein CSAGERRLGYTF.